Only one count was recorded for the clone carrying this TCR beta chain. Antigen: not known. This record comes from a study of CD4 T cells in relation to SARS-CoV-2 and coronaviruses. The germline V gene encodes CDR1 SGHAT and CDR2 FQNNGV. The CDR3 length is 15 residues. V was pared by 8 bases and J by 2 bases, with 15 bases between. The protocol was immunoSEQ multiplex PCR, while the TCRdb copy is restricted to in-frame clones and leaves out a portion. The sample has some 30,000 clones, around 76% seen once. This clonotype was sampled from an adult with COVID-19. The material sequenced was memory CD4+ T cells from PBMCs, cultured in vitro. This chain uses TRBV11-2 with TRBJ2-2; D unclear. The DNA of the CDR3 is TGTGCCAGCCAACGTGGACCTCACAACACCGGGGAGCTGTTTTTT. Translating it yields CASQRGPHNTGELFF. Filled out from reference TRBV11-2 and TRBJ2-2, the complete variable domain reads EAGVAQSPRYKIIEKRQSVAFWCNPISGHATLYWYQQILGQGPKLLIQFQNNGVVDDSQLPKDRFSAERLKGVDSTLKIQPAKLEDSAVYLCASQRGPHNTGELFFGEGSRLTVL.